The rows below give T cell receptor beta chains drawn from one sample of a study of CD4 T cells in relation to SARS-CoV-2 and coronaviruses. Sequencing was performed with immunoSEQ multiplex PCR; in TCRdb, only in-frame clones are kept and a portion is missing. This sample has roughly 38,000 clones; 84% occur once, and the top ten carry 1% to 1.5%. Their antigens remain unidentified. Sequencing was done on a sample of naive CD4+ T cells from PBMCs, cultured in vitro. The source of these receptors is an adult with COVID-19. CDR3s leave out the opening cysteine and the closing phenylalanine or tryptophan.

TRBV12-3/TRBV12-4 ASSNSGKQF
TRBV18 ASSPRSPYQGTDEAF
TRBV3-1/TRBV3-2 ASSDGRAGEKLF
TRBV6-5 ASRKAGGNTEAF
TRBV27 ASRQDGNPSVRYT
TRBV9 ASSVGTGVMGTIY
TRBV5-4 ASSRTEKETQY
TRBV9 ASSTLSETDTQY
TRBV2 ASSVEGPTNEKLF
TRBV2 ASSATRLSYNEQF
TRBV28 ASSTTGGLGYEQY
TRBV19 ASRATSGGHNEQF
TRBV18 ASSPGPNQPQH
TRBV6-1 ASSDHQPQH
TRBV6-6 ASSLPGLADTDTQY
TRBV6-5 ASRTGAGGTEAF
TRBV20-1 SASGTEIEKLF
TRBV28 ASSLPDRVLGEQY
TRBV25-1 ASSDGTGGNSPLH
TRBV5-1 ASSSGRPSSYEQY
TRBV6-5 ASTTTAGNTIY
TRBV3-1/TRBV3-2 ASSREHWEGNQPQH
TRBV19 ASSGGAPGTQY
TRBV11-2 ASSLRFVAGVVDTQY
TRBV7-3 ASSSGGERNEQF
TRBV9 ASSPQAGVGEQF